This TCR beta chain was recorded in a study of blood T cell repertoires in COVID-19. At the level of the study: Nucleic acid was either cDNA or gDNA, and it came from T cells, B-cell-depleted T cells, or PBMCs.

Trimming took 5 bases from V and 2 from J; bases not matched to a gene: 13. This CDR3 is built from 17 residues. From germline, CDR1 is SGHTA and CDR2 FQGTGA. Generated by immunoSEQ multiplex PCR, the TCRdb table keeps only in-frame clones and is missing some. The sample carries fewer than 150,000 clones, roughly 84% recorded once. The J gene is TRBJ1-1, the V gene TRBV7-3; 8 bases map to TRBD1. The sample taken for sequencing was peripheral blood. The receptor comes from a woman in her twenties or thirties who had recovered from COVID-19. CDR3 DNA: TGTGCCAGCAGCCCGGGGACAGGTACCACTTATAACACTGAAGCTTTCTTT. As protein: CASSPGTGTTYNTEAFF.